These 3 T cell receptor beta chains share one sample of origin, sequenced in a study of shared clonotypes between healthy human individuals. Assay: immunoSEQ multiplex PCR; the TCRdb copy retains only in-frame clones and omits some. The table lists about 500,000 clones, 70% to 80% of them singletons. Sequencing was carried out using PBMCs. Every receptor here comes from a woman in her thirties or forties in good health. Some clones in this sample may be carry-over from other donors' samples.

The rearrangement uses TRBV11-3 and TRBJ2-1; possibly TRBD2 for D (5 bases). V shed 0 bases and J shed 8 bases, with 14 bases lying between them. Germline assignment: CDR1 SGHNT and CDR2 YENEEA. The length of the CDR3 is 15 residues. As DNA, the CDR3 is TGTGCCAGCAGCTTAGATTCCGGATTGCGGGATGAGCAGTTCTTC. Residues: CASSLDSGLRDEQFF.

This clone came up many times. Written as DNA, the CDR3 is TGCGCCAGCAGCTTGGTGGCTAGCGGGAGGACCACTCCTTACGAGCAGTACTTC. Encoded protein: CASSLVASGRTTPYEQYF. This rearrangement joins TRBV5-1 to TRBJ2-7; TRBD2 agrees at 11 bases. CDR3 length: 18 residues. CDR1 is SGHRS and CDR2 is YFSETQ in the germline V gene. Unmatched junction bases numbered 12, after V lost 0 bases and J lost 4 bases.

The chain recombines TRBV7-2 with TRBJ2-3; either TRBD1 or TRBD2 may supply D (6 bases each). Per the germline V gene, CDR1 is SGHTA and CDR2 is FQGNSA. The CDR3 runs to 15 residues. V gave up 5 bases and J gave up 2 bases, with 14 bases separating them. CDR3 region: CASSRGGTNTDTQYF. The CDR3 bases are TGTGCCAGCAGCCGGGGCGGGACAAACACAGATACGCAGTATTTT.